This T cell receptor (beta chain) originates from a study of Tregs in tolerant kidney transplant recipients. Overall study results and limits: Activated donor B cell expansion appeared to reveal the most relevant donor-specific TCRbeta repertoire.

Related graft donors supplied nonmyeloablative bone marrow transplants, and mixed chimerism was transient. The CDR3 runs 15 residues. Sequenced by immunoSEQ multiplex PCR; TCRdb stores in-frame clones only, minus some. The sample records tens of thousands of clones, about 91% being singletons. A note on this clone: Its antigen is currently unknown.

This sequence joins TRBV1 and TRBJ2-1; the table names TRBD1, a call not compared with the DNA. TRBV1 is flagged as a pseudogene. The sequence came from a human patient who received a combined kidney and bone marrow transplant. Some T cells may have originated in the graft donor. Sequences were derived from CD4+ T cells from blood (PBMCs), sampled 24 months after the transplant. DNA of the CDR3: TGCACCAGCAGCCAAGATCCCAGACAGTACAATGAGCAGTTCTTC. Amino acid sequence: CTSSQDPRQYNEQFF.